These 21 T cell receptor beta chains originate from one sample sequenced in a study of cytomegalovirus exposure and HLA in healthy donors. Vbeta (60) and Jbeta (13) primers were used in the PCR. Assay: immunoSEQ multiplex PCR; the TCRdb copy retains only in-frame clones and omits some. This repertoire comprises about 50,000 clones; its ten largest clones make up roughly 1%. Sequenced: PBMCs. The receptors here all came from a woman aged 40 to 50 in good health and CMV-seronegative.

The chain uses TRBV29-1 and TRBJ2-3; a possible D gene is TRBD2 (6 bases). From germline, CDR1 is SQVTM and CDR2 ANQGSEA. V was pared by 0 bases and J by 10 bases, with 17 bases between. The CDR3 has 14 residues. The CDR3 loop reads CSVEDDRGTGAQYF. CDR3 bases: TGCAGCGTTGAAGATGATCGGGGCACGGGGGCGCAGTATTTT.

The rearrangement joins TRBV9 to TRBJ2-1, with 14 nucleotides matching TRBD2. The CDR3 runs to 15 residues. Germline V gene data show CDR1 as SGDLS and CDR2 as YYNGEE. The J segment lost 8 bases and the V segment lost 4 bases, leaving 5 bases of the junction unmatched. The CDR3 reads CASSLGTSGSDEQFF. CDR3 sequence (DNA): TGTGCCAGCAGCCTAGGGACTAGCGGGAGTGATGAGCAGTTCTTC.

The chain combines TRBV28 with TRBJ2-7; 7 bases line up with TRBD2. Germline CDR1 reads MDHEN; CDR2 reads SYDVKM. CDR3 size: 13 residues. Trimming at V came to 7 bases and at J to 0 bases, leaving 3 bases not matched to a gene. CDR3 bases: TGTGCCAGCAATAAGCGGGACTCCTACGAGCAGTACTTC. Translation: CASNKRDSYEQYF.

The gene calls are TRBV5-1 and TRBJ1-4, with D maybe TRBD1 (5 bases). CDR3 length: 14 amino acids. Trimming removed 5 bases at V and 0 bases at J, with 8 bases between. Germline V gene sequence: CDR1 SGHRS, CDR2 YFSETQ. This CDR3 reads CASREGTTNEKLFF. The DNA for the CDR3 is TGCGCCAGCAGGGAGGGGACAACTAATGAAAAACTGTTTTTT.

This chain links TRBV29-1 with TRBJ1-2, with 8 bases lining up with TRBD1. This CDR3 contains 12 residues. Germline V CDR1 and CDR2: SQVTM, ANQGSEA. V was pared by 6 bases and J by 6 bases, with 6 bases of the junction left unmatched. CDR3 in DNA: TGCAGCGTGCGACAGGGGCCTGATGGCTACACCTTC. Amino acid sequence: CSVRQGPDGYTF.

CDR3 loop: CAISDDRGRVEQYF. In nucleotides, the CDR3 is TGTGCCATCAGTGACGACAGGGGGCGCGTCGAGCAGTACTTC. V usage is TRBV10-3 and J usage is TRBJ2-7, with 10 bases fitting TRBD1. Germline V lookup: CDR1 ENHRY, CDR2 SYGVKD. The V gene end was trimmed by 3 bases and the J gene end by 6 bases; junction bases not matched to a gene: 5. This CDR3 is 14 amino acids long.

V and J are TRBV18 and TRBJ1-1; D unclear. The germline V and J ends were trimmed by 2 bases and 1 base, with 8 bases remaining between them. The CDR3 extends over 14 amino acids. The germline V gene encodes CDR1 KGHSH and CDR2 LQKENI. The CDR3, as DNA: TGTGCCAGCTCACCAGAGAGTCGGAACACTGAAGCTTTCTTT. This sequence encodes CASSPESRNTEAFF.

V gene TRBV5-4 combines with J gene TRBJ1-2, with a possible D match to TRBD1 (6 bases). The germline gives CDR1 SGHNT, CDR2 YYREEE (reference sequence). The CDR3 totals 16 residues. V lost 4 bases and J lost 7, with 23 bases in between. The CDR3 loop is CASSPPVSGAPLGYTF. Here the CDR3 DNA reads TGTGCCAGCAGCCCGCCCGTTTCAGGGGCCCCCCTTGGCTACACCTTC.

The chain recombines TRBV30 with TRBJ2-7, with D perhaps TRBD1 (6 bases). CDR3 length equals 15 residues. From germline, CDR1 is GTSNPN and CDR2 SVGIG (reference sequence). Trimming left V 0 bases short and J 1 base short, with 13 bases between. The CDR3 region is CAWSVFGRGSYEQYF. For the CDR3, the DNA is TGTGCCTGGAGTGTCTTCGGCAGGGGATCCTACGAGCAGTACTTC.

The chain carries TRBV30 and TRBJ2-7, with TRBD1 matching 10 bases. Germline V gene sequence: CDR1 GTSNPN, CDR2 SVGIG (reference sequence). This CDR3 is built from 16 residues. V shed 0 bases, J shed 9 bases, and the junction held 14 bases outside the gene matches. CDR3 in DNA: TGTGCCTGGAGTGTAGCGGGACAGGGGCTTGTTCGGGGGCAGTACTTC. Amino acid sequence: CAWSVAGQGLVRGQYF.

V gene TRBV9 combines with J gene TRBJ2-2; perhaps TRBD1 as D (6 bases). The CDR3 length is 15 residues. The V and J ends lost 0 bases and 5 bases respectively, with 11 bases between them. Germline V gene sequence: CDR1 SGDLS, CDR2 YYNGEE. CDR3 nucleotides: TGTGCCAGCAGCGTAGTACAGGGACGGACCGGGGAGCTGTTTTTT. Its translation is CASSVVQGRTGELFF.

J is TRBJ2-3 and V is TRBV15; D is unclear. V was shortened by 0 bases and J by 4 bases, with 8 bases between the two germline ends. CDR3 length equals 14 residues. Germline V gene sequence: CDR1 LNHNV, CDR2 YYDKDF (reference sequence). CDR3 loop: CATSRDSLADTQYF. DNA of the CDR3: TGTGCCACCAGCAGAGACAGTCTTGCAGATACGCAGTATTTT.

This chain uses TRBV4-2 with TRBJ1-5; 9 bases line up with TRBD1. The length of the CDR3 is 16 residues. The germline V gene has CDR1 LGHNA and CDR2 YNFKEQ. The ends lost 0 bases at V and 5 bases at J; junction bases unmatched: 5. DNA for the CDR3: TGTGCCAGCAGCCAAGAACTGCGGACAGGGGATCAGCCCCAGCATTTT. Residues: CASSQELRTGDQPQHF.

V and J are TRBV7-9 and TRBJ2-1; possibly TRBD2 for D (5 bases). Germline-derived CDR1 and CDR2 are SEHNR and FQNEAQ (reference sequence). The germline V and J ends were trimmed by 1 base and 4 bases, with 11 bases remaining between them. The CDR3 has 15 residues. CDR3 nucleotides: TGTGCCAGCAGCTTAGGGTCTGGGGAGTACAATGAGCAGTTCTTC. This translates into CASSLGSGEYNEQFF.

The V gene is TRBV30, the J gene TRBJ2-7; perhaps TRBD2 as D (5 bases). V lost 3 bases, J lost 6 bases, and 9 bases lay in between. This CDR3 is built from 11 residues. Looked up from germline, CDR1 is GTSNPN and CDR2 is SVGIG (reference sequence). The DNA of the CDR3 is TGTGCCTGGAGCTTTGGAGGCGAGCAGTACTTC. This translates into CAWSFGGEQYF.

The chain uses TRBV29-1 and TRBJ2-1; D possibly corresponds to TRBD2 (7 bases). This CDR3 is 12 amino acids long. CDR1 and CDR2 from the germline V gene are SQVTM and ANQGSEA. Trimming took off 8 bases at V and 9 bases at J, with 17 bases between the two ends. CDR3 sequence (DNA): TGCAGCACAAAGGCGGGGGCTCGTGAGCAGTTCTTC. Its protein is CSTKAGAREQFF.

The V and J genes are TRBV5-4 and TRBJ2-7; 8 nucleotides align to TRBD2. The V segment lost 5 bases and the J segment 3 bases; nucleotides outside the gene matches: 7. Germline assignment: CDR1 SGHNT and CDR2 YYREEE (reference sequence). CDR3 size: 14 residues. The chain's CDR3 is CASSSGLEVYEQYF. The CDR3 nucleotides are TGTGCCAGCAGTTCGGGACTAGAGGTCTACGAGCAGTACTTC.

This chain uses TRBV5-5 with TRBJ1-1, with a possible D match to TRBD1 (6 bases). The length of the CDR3 is 14 residues. Per the germline V gene, CDR1 is SGHKS and CDR2 is YYEKEE (reference sequence). V dropped 4 bases and J dropped 10 bases, with 20 bases sitting between them. CDR3 region: CASSPGTLVTAAFF. CDR3 nucleotides: TGTGCCAGCAGCCCAGGGACATTGGTGACGGCAGCTTTCTTT.

The chain couples TRBV9 to TRBJ2-3; a possible D gene is TRBD2 (7 bases). Germline loops: CDR1 SGDLS, CDR2 YYNGEE. V gave up 3 bases and J gave up 11 bases, with 19 bases separating them. This CDR3 spans 14 amino acids. The CDR3 reads CASSEAGAQMEQYF. The CDR3 coding sequence is TGTGCCAGCAGCGAGGCGGGGGCACAGATGGAGCAGTATTTT.

The chain links TRBV9 to TRBJ2-1; 7 positions agree with TRBD2. From germline, CDR1 is SGDLS and CDR2 YYNGEE. The CDR3 runs 17 residues. V shed 0 bases, J shed 1 base, and the junction held 7 bases outside the gene matches. CDR3 protein: CASSVARAGVSYNEQFF. Here the CDR3 DNA reads TGTGCCAGCAGCGTAGCGAGGGCGGGAGTTTCCTACAATGAGCAGTTCTTC.

The V and J genes are TRBV28 and TRBJ1-5; possible D gene TRBD1, 5 bases. Per the germline V gene, CDR1 is MDHEN and CDR2 is SYDVKM. The V and J ends lost 6 bases and 5 bases respectively, with 14 bases between them. The CDR3 length is 14 residues. The CDR3 here is CASRSMGGHQPQHF. The CDR3 region has the DNA TGTGCCAGCAGGTCTATGGGGGGACATCAGCCCCAGCATTTT.